Ten or more counts support the clone carrying this T cell receptor beta chain. Between the trimmed V and J ends, which lost 3 bases and 1 base, there was a span of 9 bases. The CDR3 is 14 residues long. Germline V gene data show CDR1 as ENHRY and CDR2 as SYGVKD. A constant-region primer primed TCR beta cDNA synthesis from 400 to 550 ng of total RNA. Slightly modified ARM-PCR, run as three nested multiplex PCR rounds, produced the TCR beta libraries. Each of the first two PCR rounds ran nine to ten cycles with TRBV1-TRBV30 forward and C-beta reverse primers. Via MiXCR, TCRdb re-called the multiplex PCR reads, giving one row per CDR3 protein. Among about 310,000 distinct CDR3 sequences listed, around three fifths were seen once. The source of the sample is a study of tumor-infiltrating lymphocytes in primary liver carcinoma. The blood RNA (from unsorted whole blood) was obtained, and germline DNA was also extracted.

The sequence was obtained from a woman aged 30 to 39 with primary liver carcinoma and hepatitis B virus infection. The sequencing input was peripheral blood. The chain is built from TRBV10-3 and TRBJ2-5; D might be TRBD1 (6 bases). In DNA form, the CDR3 reads TGTGCCATCAGTGACAGGGGATCCCAAGAGACCCAGTACTTC. Translation: CAISDRGSQETQYF.